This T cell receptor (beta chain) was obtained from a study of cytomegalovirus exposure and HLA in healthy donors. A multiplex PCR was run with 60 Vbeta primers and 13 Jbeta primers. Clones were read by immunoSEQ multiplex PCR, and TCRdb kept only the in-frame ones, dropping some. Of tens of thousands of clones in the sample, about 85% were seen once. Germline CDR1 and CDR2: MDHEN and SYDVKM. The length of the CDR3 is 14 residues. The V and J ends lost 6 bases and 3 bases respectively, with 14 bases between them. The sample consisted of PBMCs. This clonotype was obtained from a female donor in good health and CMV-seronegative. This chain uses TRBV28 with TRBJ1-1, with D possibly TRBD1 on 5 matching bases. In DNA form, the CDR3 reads TGTGCCAGCAGGGGCGGTGGGGCTTACACTGAAGCTTTCTTT. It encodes CASRGGGAYTEAFF.